This entry lists 21 T cell receptor beta chains sequenced from one sample in a study of CD8 T cells in ankylosing spondylitis. Findings and caveats of the study: Seemingly distinctive of ankylosing spondylitis blood was a TCR beta motif formed by eight highly homologous variants.

TCRdb recomputed calls from the 5' RACE reads with MiXCR, one row per CDR3 protein. Of around 770,000 distinct CDR3 sequences listed, about 11% are singletons. These receptors lack a known antigen. The specimen was blood, either unsorted or a sorted T cell fraction (not recorded which). The source of these receptors is a male donor with ankylosing spondylitis.

This chain connects TRBV5-1 to TRBJ2-7; 10 bases align to TRBD1. J was trimmed by 4 bases and V by 5 bases; bases with no gene match: 6. The CDR3 extends over 14 amino acids. Germline values: CDR1 SGHRS, CDR2 YFSETQ. The CDR3 loop reads CASRPGTGVYEQYF. Here the CDR3 DNA reads TGCGCCAGCAGGCCCGGGACAGGGGTTTACGAGCAGTACTTC. The full variable domain, in which reference TRBV5-1 and TRBJ2-7 provide the parts outside the CDR3, is KAGVTQTPRYLIKTRGQQVTLSCSPISGHRSVSWYQQTPGQGLQFLFEYFSETQRNKGNFPGRFSGRQFSNSRSEMNVSTLELGDSALYLCASRPGTGVYEQYFGPGTRLTVT.

V usage is TRBV20-1 and J usage is TRBJ1-6; D is ambiguous. The V gene's germline CDR1 is DFQATT and CDR2 SNEGSKA (reference sequence). The V end was cut by 4 bases, the J end by 8 bases, with 6 bases between. CDR3 length equals 11 residues. This CDR3 is CSAITYSPLHF. CDR3 DNA sequence: TGCAGTGCTATTACGTATTCACCCCTCCACTTT.

The rearrangement links TRBV20-1 to TRBJ1-2; weak D call: TRBD1 (5 bases). This CDR3 region has 14 residues. The V gene lost 5 bases and the J gene lost 5 bases, with 18 bases spanning the gap. Germline CDR1 is DFQATT and CDR2 is SNEGSKA (reference sequence). The CDR3 sequence: CSARLRVGGYGYTF. The DNA of the CDR3 is TGCAGTGCTCGGCTCAGGGTAGGCGGATATGGCTACACCTTC.

The table lists this clonotype with a few counts. The J gene is TRBJ1-1, the V gene TRBV7-9, with D possibly being TRBD1 (5 bases). V lost 7 bases to trimming and J lost 3 bases, with 6 bases between them. The CDR3 has 11 residues. CDR1 and CDR2 (germline): SEHNR, FQNEAQ (reference sequence). CDR3 loop: CASMGDTEAFF. Written as DNA, the CDR3 is TGTGCCAGCATGGGGGACACTGAAGCTTTCTTT.

This clonotype has just a few counts. This sequence joins TRBV29-1 and TRBJ2-3; D not certain. Trimming removed 6 bases at V and 4 bases at J, with 11 bases between. Per germline, CDR1 SQVTM and CDR2 ANQGSEA. The CDR3 runs to 12 residues. In DNA, the CDR3 is TGCAGCGTCGATATAGTACCAGATACGCAGTATTTT. This gives the protein CSVDIVPDTQYF.

The J gene is TRBJ1-4, the V gene TRBV5-5; no firm D call. The length of the CDR3 is 16 residues. Per the germline V gene, CDR1 is SGHKS and CDR2 is YYEKEE (reference sequence). Trimming cost V 6 bases and J 3 bases, with 18 bases left between them. The DNA for the CDR3 is TGTGCCAGCACCCTGGGATGGGGTCAGCCTAATGAAAAACTGTTTTTT. Translated, it gives CASTLGWGQPNEKLFF.

A few counts support this clonotype. The chain links TRBV12-3 or TRBV12-4 to TRBJ2-7; D possibly corresponds to TRBD1 (5 bases). Trimming took off 4 bases at V and 5 bases at J, with 12 bases between the two ends. The CDR3 loop spans 13 amino acids. The CDR3 loop is CASSSLQGNEQYF. The CDR3 bases are TGTGCCAGCAGTTCCCTCCAGGGTAACGAGCAGTACTTC.

A few counts support this clonotype. The chain is built from TRBV5-1 and TRBJ2-3, with D unclear. Trimming left V 0 bases short and J 2 bases short, with 10 bases between. This CDR3 has 15 amino acids. CDR1 SGHRS and CDR2 YFSETQ come from the germline V gene. The CDR3 is CASSLVPQNTDTQYF. CDR3 sequence (DNA): TGCGCCAGCAGCTTGGTTCCGCAGAACACAGATACGCAGTATTTT.

V and J are TRBV11-2 and TRBJ1-2; D gene unclear. With 4 bases removed from V and 4 bases from J, the gap between germline ends came to 10 bases. The CDR3 consists of 13 residues. From germline, CDR1 is SGHAT and CDR2 FQNNGV. In nucleotides, the CDR3 is TGTGCCAGCAGCTATGCAGCGACCTATGGCTACACCTTC. This gives the protein CASSYAATYGYTF.

The rearrangement joins TRBV25-1 to TRBJ2-7; D is unresolved. The CDR3 totals 13 residues. Germline V CDR1 and CDR2: MGHDK, SYGVNS. Between the trimmed V and J ends, which lost 3 bases and 1 base, there was a span of 7 bases. The CDR3 DNA reads TGTGCCAGCAGTGAGCCAGGTTCCTACGAGCAGTACTTC. This sequence encodes CASSEPGSYEQYF.

This sequence joins TRBV11-2 and TRBJ2-7; 10 bases are a match to TRBD2. Losses at the gene ends were 3 bases for V and 3 bases for J; bases not matched to a gene: 8. The CDR3 spans 16 residues. Germline V gene sequence: CDR1 SGHAT, CDR2 FQNNGV. As DNA, the CDR3 is TGTGCCAGCAGCTTGCCCTCCGGGACTAGCGTCTACGAGCAGTACTTC. Its translation: CASSLPSGTSVYEQYF. The full variable domain, rest sourced from reference TRBV11-2 and TRBJ2-7, is EAGVAQSPRYKIIEKRQSVAFWCNPISGHATLYWYQQILGQGPKLLIQFQNNGVVDDSQLPKDRFSAERLKGVDSTLKIQPAKLEDSAVYLCASSLPSGTSVYEQYFGPGTRLTVT.

This clonotype has just a few counts. This sequence joins TRBV7-8 and TRBJ1-6; D gene ambiguous. CDR1 is SGHVS and CDR2 is FQNEAQ in the germline V gene. Trimming shortened V by 3 bases and J by 10 bases, and 13 bases separated the two germline ends. The CDR3 has 14 residues. CDR3 sequence reads: CASSFMAQASPLHF. For the CDR3, the DNA is TGTGCCAGCAGCTTTATGGCGCAGGCGTCACCCCTCCACTTT.

This clonotype turned up a few times. The chain couples TRBV15 to TRBJ1-2; a weak D match, TRBD1 (5 bases). Trimming removed 0 bases from V and 6 bases from J, with 20 bases in between. CDR1 is LNHNV, CDR2 YYDKDF, per germline (reference sequence). The length of the CDR3 is 17 residues. CDR3 amino acids: CATSREMGRVVPNGYTF. Written as DNA, the CDR3 is TGTGCCACCAGCAGAGAAATGGGCAGGGTAGTTCCCAATGGCTACACCTTC.

The chain links TRBV6-5 to TRBJ2-1; maybe TRBD2 (6 bases). The CDR3 covers 16 residues. Trimming took off 4 bases at V and 5 bases at J, with 18 bases between the two ends. Germline CDR1 reads MNHEY; CDR2 reads SVGAGI. The CDR3 loop is CASSSRPEGIHNEQFF. CDR3 nucleotide sequence: TGTGCCAGCAGTTCCCGTCCGGAGGGCATTCACAATGAGCAGTTCTTC.

This clonotype turned up a few times. The chain joins TRBV10-3 to TRBJ2-3, with 9 bases matching TRBD1. Germline CDR1 and CDR2: ENHRY and SYGVKD. Germline trimming cut 11 bases from V and 0 bases from J; bases unmatched to any gene: 6. There are 14 residues in the CDR3. CDR3 bases: TGTGCCGTAACCGGGACAGGGAGCACAGATACGCAGTATTTT. As protein: CAVTGTGSTDTQYF.

This clonotype has just a few counts. The chain employs TRBV27 and TRBJ1-1; unclear D gene. The V gene's germline CDR1 is MNHEY and CDR2 SMNVEV (reference sequence). The CDR3 has 13 residues. Deletions cut 0 bases from V and 5 bases from J, with 7 bases between. The CDR3 bases are TGTGCCAGCAGTTTATCGGTCTTTACTGAAGCTTTCTTT. Residues: CASSLSVFTEAFF.

This clonotype was counted at least ten times. The rearrangement joins TRBV2 to TRBJ2-3; TRBD1 might be the D (7 bases). This CDR3 region has 14 residues. Germline loops: CDR1 SNHLY, CDR2 FYNNEI. Trimming pared 4 bases from V and 5 bases from J, leaving 13 bases between. The CDR3, as DNA: TGTGCCAGCAGTGGACAGGGCGGGATAGATACGCAGTATTTT. It yields the protein CASSGQGGIDTQYF.

The J gene is TRBJ2-2, the V gene TRBV4-3, with TRBD2 identical over 9 bases. CDR1 LGHNA and CDR2 YSLEER come from the germline V gene. V lost 4 bases to trimming and J lost 0 bases; unmatched junction nucleotides: 0. The CDR3 consists of 15 residues. The CDR3 is CASSPSGTNTGELFF. The CDR3 DNA reads TGCGCCAGCAGCCCTAGCGGGACGAACACCGGGGAGCTGTTTTTT.

The V gene is TRBV6-2 or TRBV6-3, the J gene TRBJ2-3; a weak D match, TRBD1 (6 bases). Trimming took 6 bases from V and 5 from J, leaving 18 bases between them. In germline, CDR1 is MNHEY, CDR2 SVGEGT. This CDR3 is 15 amino acids long. DNA of the CDR3: TGTGCCAGCAGGACGAACCTGGGGGCCCAAGATACGCAGTATTTT. Its protein is CASRTNLGAQDTQYF.

The chain is built from TRBV5-5 and TRBJ1-2; 8 positions agree with TRBD1. The ends lost 0 bases at V and 4 bases at J; junction bases unmatched: 8. The germline gives CDR1 SGHKS, CDR2 YYEKEE (reference sequence). The CDR3 sequence is 16 residues long. The CDR3 sequence: CASSLADRVRGYGYTF. As DNA, the CDR3 is TGTGCCAGCAGCTTGGCGGACAGGGTTCGAGGCTATGGCTACACCTTC.

This clonotype came up a few times. The chain recombines TRBV10-3 with TRBJ2-2, with no clear D. The ends were cut back, 6 bases at V and 2 bases at J, with 13 bases in the middle. CDR3 length equals 15 residues. Germline lookup yields CDR1 ENHRY and CDR2 SYGVKD. CDR3 in amino acids: CAISRNPQNTGELFF. The CDR3 DNA reads TGTGCCATCAGCCGTAACCCACAAAACACCGGGGAGCTGTTTTTT.